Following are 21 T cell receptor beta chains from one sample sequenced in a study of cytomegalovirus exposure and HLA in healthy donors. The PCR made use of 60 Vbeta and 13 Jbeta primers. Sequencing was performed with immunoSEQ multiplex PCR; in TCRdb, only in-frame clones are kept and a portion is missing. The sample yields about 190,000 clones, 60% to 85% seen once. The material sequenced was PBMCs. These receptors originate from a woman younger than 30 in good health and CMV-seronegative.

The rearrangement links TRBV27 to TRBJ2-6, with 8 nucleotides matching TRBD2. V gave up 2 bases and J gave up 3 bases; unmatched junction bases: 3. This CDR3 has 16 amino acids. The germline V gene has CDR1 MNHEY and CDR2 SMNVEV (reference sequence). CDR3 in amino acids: CASSLLRGGGANVLTF. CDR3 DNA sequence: TGTGCCAGCAGTTTACTCCGGGGGGGTGGGGCCAACGTCCTGACTTTC.

CDR3 nucleotides: TGCGCCAGCAGCTTGGGGACTACCCGCTCCTACGAGCAGTACTTC. This sequence encodes CASSLGTTRSYEQYF. The chain joins TRBV5-1 to TRBJ2-7; D is perhaps TRBD2 (6 bases). Trimming pared 0 bases from V and 0 bases from J, leaving 10 bases between. CDR1 and CDR2 from the germline V gene are SGHRS and YFSETQ. This CDR3 has 15 amino acids.

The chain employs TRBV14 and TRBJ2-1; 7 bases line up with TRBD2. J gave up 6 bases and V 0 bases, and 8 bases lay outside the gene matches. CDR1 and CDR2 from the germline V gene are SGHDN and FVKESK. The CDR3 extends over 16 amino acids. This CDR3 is CASSQDPSGKANEQFF. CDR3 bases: TGTGCCAGCAGCCAAGACCCTAGCGGAAAAGCCAATGAGCAGTTCTTC.

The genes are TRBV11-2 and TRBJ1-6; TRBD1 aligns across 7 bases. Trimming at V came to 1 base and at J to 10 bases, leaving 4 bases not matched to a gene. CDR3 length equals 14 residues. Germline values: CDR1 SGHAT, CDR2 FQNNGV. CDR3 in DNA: TGTGCCAGCAGCTTAGCGCCAGGGGGGTCACCCCTCCACTTT. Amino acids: CASSLAPGGSPLHF.

DNA for the CDR3: TGTGCCAGCAGCTACGGGACAGGGGGTAACTATGGCTACACCTTC. It is translated as CASSYGTGGNYGYTF. The chain uses TRBV7-9 and TRBJ1-2, with 11 bases that match TRBD1. This CDR3 has 15 residues. CDR1 is SEHNR, CDR2 FQNEAQ, per germline (reference sequence). Unmatched junction bases numbered 2, after V lost 4 bases and J lost 1 base.

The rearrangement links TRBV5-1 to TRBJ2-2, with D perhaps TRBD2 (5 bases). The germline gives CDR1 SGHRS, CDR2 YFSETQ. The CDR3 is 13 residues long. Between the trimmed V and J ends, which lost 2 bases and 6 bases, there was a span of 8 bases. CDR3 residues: CASSFLGAGELFF. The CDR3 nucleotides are TGCGCCAGCAGCTTCCTCGGGGCCGGGGAGCTGTTTTTT.

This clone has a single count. As DNA, the CDR3 is TGTGCCAGCAGCACACCCGACCCAGGGTACTATGGCTACACCTTC. It codes for CASSTPDPGYYGYTF. The rearrangement uses TRBV7-9 and TRBJ1-2, with D maybe TRBD1 (5 bases). V was trimmed by 5 bases and J by 3 bases, leaving 16 bases between them. Germline V gives CDR1 SEHNR, CDR2 FQNEAQ (reference sequence). CDR3 size: 15 residues.

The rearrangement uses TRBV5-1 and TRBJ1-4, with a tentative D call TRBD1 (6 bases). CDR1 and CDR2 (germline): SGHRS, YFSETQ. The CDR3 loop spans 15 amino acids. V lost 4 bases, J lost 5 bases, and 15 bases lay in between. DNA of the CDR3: TGCGCCAGCAGCCCTGGGACACCGGGAAATGAAAAACTGTTTTTT. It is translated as CASSPGTPGNEKLFF.

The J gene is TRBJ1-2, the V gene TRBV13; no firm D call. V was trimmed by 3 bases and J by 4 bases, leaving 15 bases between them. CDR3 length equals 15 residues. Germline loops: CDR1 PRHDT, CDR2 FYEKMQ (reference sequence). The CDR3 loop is CASSFSGSGSYGYTF. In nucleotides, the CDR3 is TGTGCCAGCAGCTTTTCGGGGAGTGGGTCCTATGGCTACACCTTC. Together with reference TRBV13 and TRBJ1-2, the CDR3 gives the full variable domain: AAGVIQSPRHLIKEKRETATLKCYPIPRHDTVYWYQQGPGQDPQFLISFYEKMQSDKGSIPDRFSAQQFSDYHSELNMSSLELGDSALYFCASSFSGSGSYGYTFGSGTRLTVV.

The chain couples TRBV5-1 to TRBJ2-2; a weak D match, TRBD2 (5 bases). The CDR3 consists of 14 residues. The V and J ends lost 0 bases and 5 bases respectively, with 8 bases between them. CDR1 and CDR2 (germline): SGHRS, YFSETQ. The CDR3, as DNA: TGCGCCAGCAGCTTGGCCTCGGGGACCGGGGAGCTGTTTTTT. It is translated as CASSLASGTGELFF.

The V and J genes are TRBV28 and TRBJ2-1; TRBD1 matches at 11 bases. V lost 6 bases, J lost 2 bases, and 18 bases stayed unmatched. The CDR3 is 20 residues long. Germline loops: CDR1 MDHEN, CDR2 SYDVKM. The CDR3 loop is CASSPKTGTGGSLTYNEQFF. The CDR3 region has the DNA TGTGCCAGCAGCCCTAAAACCGGGACAGGGGGAAGCCTAACCTACAATGAGCAGTTCTTC.

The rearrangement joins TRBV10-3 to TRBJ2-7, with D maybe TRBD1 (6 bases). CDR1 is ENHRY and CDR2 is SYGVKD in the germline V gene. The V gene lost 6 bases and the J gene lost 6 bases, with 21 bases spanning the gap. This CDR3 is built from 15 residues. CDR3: CAISNRTAVSPEQYF. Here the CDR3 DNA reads TGTGCCATCAGCAATAGGACAGCAGTTTCACCCGAGCAGTACTTC.

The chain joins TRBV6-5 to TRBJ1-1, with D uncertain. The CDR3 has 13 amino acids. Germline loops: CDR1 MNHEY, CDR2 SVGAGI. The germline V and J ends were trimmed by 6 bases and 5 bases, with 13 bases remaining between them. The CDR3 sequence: CASSNIDSTEAFF. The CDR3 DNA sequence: TGTGCCAGCAGCAATATAGACTCAACTGAAGCTTTCTTT.

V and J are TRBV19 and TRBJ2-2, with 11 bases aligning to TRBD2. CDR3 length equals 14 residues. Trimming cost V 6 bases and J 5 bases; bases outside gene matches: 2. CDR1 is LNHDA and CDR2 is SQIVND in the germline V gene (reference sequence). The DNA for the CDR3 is TGTGCCAGTAGCCTAGCGGGGGGAACCGGGGAGCTGTTTTTT. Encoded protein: CASSLAGGTGELFF.

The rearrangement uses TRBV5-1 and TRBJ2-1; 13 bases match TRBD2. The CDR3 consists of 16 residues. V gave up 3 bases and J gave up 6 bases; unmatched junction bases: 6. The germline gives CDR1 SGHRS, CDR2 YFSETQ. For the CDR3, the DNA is TGCGCCAGCAGCTCGAAGACTAGCGGGGGGCTCAATGAGCAGTTCTTC. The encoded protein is CASSSKTSGGLNEQFF.

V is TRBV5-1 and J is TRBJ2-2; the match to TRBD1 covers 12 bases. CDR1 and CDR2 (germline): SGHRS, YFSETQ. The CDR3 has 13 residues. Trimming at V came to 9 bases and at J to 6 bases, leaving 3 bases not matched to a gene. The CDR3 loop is CATGTGGSGELFF. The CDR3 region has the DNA TGCGCCACAGGGACAGGGGGCTCCGGGGAGCTGTTTTTT. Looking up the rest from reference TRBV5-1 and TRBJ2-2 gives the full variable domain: KAGVTQTPRYLIKTRGQQVTLSCSPISGHRSVSWYQQTPGQGLQFLFEYFSETQRNKGNFPGRFSGRQFSNSRSEMNVSTLELGDSALYLCATGTGGSGELFFGEGSRLTVL.

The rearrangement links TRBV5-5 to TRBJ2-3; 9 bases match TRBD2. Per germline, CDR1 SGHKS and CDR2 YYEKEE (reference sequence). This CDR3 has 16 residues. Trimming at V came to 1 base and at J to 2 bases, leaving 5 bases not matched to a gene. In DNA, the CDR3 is TGTGCCAGCAGCTTGCTGCTAGCGGGATACACAGATACGCAGTATTTT. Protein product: CASSLLLAGYTDTQYF.

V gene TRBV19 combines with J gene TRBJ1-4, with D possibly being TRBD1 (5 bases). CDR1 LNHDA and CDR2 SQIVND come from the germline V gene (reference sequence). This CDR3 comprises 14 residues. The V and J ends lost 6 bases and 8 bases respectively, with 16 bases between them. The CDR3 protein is CASSKAGVGEKLFF. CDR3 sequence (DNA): TGTGCCAGTAGCAAAGCGGGGGTTGGCGAAAAACTGTTTTTT.

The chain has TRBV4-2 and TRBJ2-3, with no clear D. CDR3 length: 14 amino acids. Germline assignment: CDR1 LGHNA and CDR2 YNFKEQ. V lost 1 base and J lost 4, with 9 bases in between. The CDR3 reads CASSQVKSADTQYF. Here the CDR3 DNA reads TGTGCCAGCAGCCAAGTTAAGAGCGCAGATACGCAGTATTTT.

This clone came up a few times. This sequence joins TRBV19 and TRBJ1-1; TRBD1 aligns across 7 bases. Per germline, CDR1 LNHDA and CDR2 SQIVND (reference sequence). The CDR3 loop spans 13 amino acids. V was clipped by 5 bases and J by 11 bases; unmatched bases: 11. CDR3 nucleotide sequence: TGTGCCAGTAGTGTCGGAGGCAGGGGGGCTGCTTTCTTT. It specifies CASSVGGRGAAFF.

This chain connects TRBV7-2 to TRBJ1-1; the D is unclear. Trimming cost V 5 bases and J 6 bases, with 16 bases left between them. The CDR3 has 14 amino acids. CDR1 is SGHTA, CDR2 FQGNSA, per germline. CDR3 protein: CASSRGDKSAEAFF. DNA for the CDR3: TGTGCCAGCAGCCGCGGGGATAAGAGCGCTGAAGCTTTCTTT.